One T cell receptor beta chain is described in this entry. Other nucleotide sequences from this sample produce the same CDR3. The data were taken from a study of blood T cell repertoires in COVID-19. There are 12 residues in the CDR3. Trimming pared 1 base from V and 7 bases from J, leaving 7 bases between. Method: immunoSEQ multiplex PCR; TCRdb's copy keeps in-frame clones and lacks some. This sample has roughly 180,000 clones, with approximately 88% found just once. The gene calls are TRBV12-3 or TRBV12-4 and TRBJ1-1, with D unresolved. The material sequenced was PBMCs or T cells enriched from blood (not recorded which). The TCR originated in a woman aged 55-70 years who had recovered from COVID-19. The CDR3: CASSLGSGEAFF. The CDR3 nucleotides are TGTGCCAGCAGTTTAGGGTCCGGTGAAGCTTTCTTT.